This T cell receptor (beta chain) was identified in a study of cytomegalovirus exposure and HLA in healthy donors. The PCR used 60 Vbeta and 13 Jbeta primers. Clones were sequenced by immunoSEQ multiplex PCR, and TCRdb holds only the in-frame ones, with some missing. The sample yields 40,000 to 55,000 clones, approximately 70% seen once. Comment on this clone: Antigen: not known.

The germline V and J ends were trimmed by 7 bases and 9 bases, with 15 bases remaining between them. The CDR3 consists of 12 residues. CDR1 is ENHRY and CDR2 is SYGVKD in the germline V gene. The donors gave bone marrow, and they were healthy. Study findings and constraints: In the analysis, some V segments, TRBV6-2 and TRBV6-3 included, were excluded as indistinguishable. What TCR beta sequences reportedly achieved was accurate prediction of HLA-A and HLA-B alleles in most subjects.

This receptor was taken from a woman between 50 and 59 years old in good health and CMV-seronegative. Sequenced material: PBMCs. The J gene is TRBJ1-2, the V gene TRBV10-3; D is unclear. Here the CDR3 DNA reads TGTGCCATCAACTCTCCTGACACCCGCTACACCTTC. Residues: CAINSPDTRYTF.